These T cell receptor beta chains were read from a single sample in a study of T cell repertoires in breast cancer. TCRdb reprocessed the emulsion pairing reads via MiXCR and lists one record per CDR3 protein. Found here are tens of thousands of distinct CDR3 sequences, about 41% of them singletons; the top ten hold around 59%. Material: CD8+ T cells. The receptors stem from a pool of human donors with breast cancer or a healthy control (not recorded which). Both conserved end residues are part of each CDR3. Fields, in order: J gene, D gene, clone size, V gene, CDR3 protein, CDR3 DNA. The D gene is left open where the match is weak. For some rows the clone size is stated as once, few or many, or as a class when expanded; others skip it.

TRBJ2-7 | TRBD1 | medium-sized | TRBV6-1 | CASSADRGPSSYEQYF | TGTGCCAGCAGTGCAGACAGGGGCCCGAGCTCCTACGAGCAGTACTTC
TRBJ2-1 | - | many | TRBV11-2 | CASRGSSLEQFF | TGTGCCAGCAGGGGAAGCTCCTTAGAGCAGTTCTTC
TRBJ1-3 | - | - | TRBV7-6 | CASSLADSGNTIYF | TGTGCCAGCAGCTTAGCCGACTCTGGAAACACCATATATTTT
TRBJ2-1 | - | many | TRBV7-9 | CASSLGHKSYNEQFF | TGTGCCAGCAGCCTGGGGCACAAGTCCTACAATGAGCAGTTCTTC
TRBJ2-2 | - | - | TRBV7-9 | CASRPTGPGELFF | TGTGCCAGCAGACCAACAGGGCCCGGGGAGCTGTTTTTT
TRBJ2-1 | - | - | TRBV12-3/TRBV12-4 | CASSSASGSSYNEQFF | TGTGCCAGCAGTTCTGCGAGCGGAAGCTCCTACAATGAGCAGTTCTTC
TRBJ2-2 | - | few | TRBV20-1 | CSAHRDGNTGELFF | TGCAGTGCCCACCGGGACGGTAACACCGGGGAGCTGTTTTTT
TRBJ2-5 | TRBD2 | once | TRBV5-1 | CASSRGLEETRYF | TGCGCCAGCAGCAGAGGACTAGAAGAGACCCGGTACTTC
TRBJ2-7 | TRBD1 | - | TRBV19 | CASGKGQGDDELYF | TGTGCCAGCGGTAAGGGACAGGGTGACGACGAGCTGTACTTC
TRBJ2-3 | TRBD2 | many | TRBV6-1 | CASSTAIAGEPGNTQYF | TGTGCCAGCAGTACCGCGATAGCGGGAGAACCGGGAAATACGCAGTATTTT
TRBJ2-1 | - | many | TRBV10-2 | CASSEDWNEQFF | TGCGCCAGCAGTGAGGATTGGAATGAGCAGTTCTTC
TRBJ2-1 | TRBD2 | - | TRBV20-1 | CSARGGYNEQFF | TGCAGTGCCCGGGGGGGCTACAATGAGCAGTTCTTC